The 10 T cell receptor beta chains in this list originate from one sample, sequenced in a study of cytomegalovirus exposure and HLA in healthy donors (dated 2017 in TCRdb). The library was prepared using the immunoSEQ multiplex PCR assay. A mixture of 60 forward primers for TCR Vbeta segments and 13 reverse primers for TCR Jbeta segments was used in the multiplex PCR. This immuneACCESS table, as held by TCRdb, lists in-frame sequences with V and J called but not all clones. Of the missing ones, under half trace to an unresolved V gene in checked studies; the others have no known cause. The sample yields roughly 180,000 clones; about 9% were counted once. The ten largest clones represent less than 1.5% of the sample. What was sequenced was PBMCs. These receptors were obtained from a woman aged 25-40 years in good health and CMV-seropositive.

The chain combines TRBV2 with TRBJ1-1, with D perhaps matching TRBD1 (6 bases). This CDR3 is 15 amino acids long. The V and J ends lost 2 bases and 1 base respectively, with 11 bases between them. Germline V lookup: CDR1 SNHLY, CDR2 FYNNEI. The DNA of the CDR3 is TGTGCCAGCAGTGAATGGGGGGGGGCGAACACTGAAGCTTTCTTT. Residues: CASSEWGGANTEAFF.

The genes are TRBV27 and TRBJ2-1; a weak D match, TRBD1 (6 bases). The CDR3 is 15 residues long. Germline V lookup: CDR1 MNHEY, CDR2 SMNVEV (reference sequence). Trimming took 2 bases from V and 5 from J, leaving 13 bases between them. The CDR3 spells CASSLVRGVNNEQFF. The CDR3 DNA follows: TGTGCCAGCAGTTTAGTCAGGGGAGTTAACAATGAGCAGTTCTTC.

This chain uses TRBV25-1 with TRBJ2-1; 11 nucleotides match TRBD2. Germline V gene data show CDR1 as MGHDK and CDR2 as SYGVNS. This CDR3 comprises 14 residues. V lost 8 bases, J lost 4 bases, and 4 bases stayed unmatched. The CDR3 DNA follows: TGTGCCAGCGGATTAGCGGGAGGGTACAATGAGCAGTTCTTC. It encodes CASGLAGGYNEQFF.

Remarks on this clone: Other DNA sequences within the sample encode an identical CDR3. Here the CDR3 DNA reads TGTGCCAGCAGTTACTCGGGAGGGGACACTGAAGCTTTCTTT. It translates to CASSYSGGDTEAFF. The chain uses TRBV6-5 and TRBJ1-1; TRBD1 might be the D (5 bases). CDR3 length equals 14 residues. V lost 0 bases, J lost 3 bases, and 8 bases lay in between. From germline, CDR1 is MNHEY and CDR2 SVGAGI.

This clone was seen more than once but under ten times. The chain carries TRBV19 and TRBJ1-2, with 8 nucleotides matching TRBD1. The germline gives CDR1 LNHDA, CDR2 SQIVND (reference sequence). CDR3 length: 14 residues. The V and J ends lost 6 bases and 7 bases, in that order; junction bases with no gene match: 10. The CDR3 protein is CASSSPTGVFGYTF. CDR3 DNA: TGTGCCAGTAGCAGTCCGACAGGGGTTTTTGGCTACACCTTC.

This clone was observed a handful of times. The rearrangement joins TRBV5-1 to TRBJ2-1, with D perhaps TRBD2 (6 bases). The CDR3 extends over 13 amino acids. The V gene's germline CDR1 is SGHRS and CDR2 YFSETQ. Trimming shortened V by 0 bases and J by 7 bases, and 8 bases separated the two germline ends. The CDR3 is CASSLGGTNEQFF. The CDR3 nucleotides are TGCGCCAGCAGCTTGGGAGGGACTAATGAGCAGTTCTTC.

The rearrangement joins TRBV2 to TRBJ2-7, with D possibly being TRBD2 (6 bases). CDR3 length: 11 residues. Germline V gene lookup returns CDR1 SNHLY and CDR2 FYNNEI. The V and J ends lost 6 bases and 6 bases respectively, with 9 bases between them. The CDR3 loop reads CASRRLGEQYF. CDR3 coding DNA: TGTGCCAGCAGACGACTAGGCGAGCAGTACTTC.

The chain combines TRBV27 with TRBJ2-7, with 12 positions matching TRBD1. This CDR3 is 15 amino acids long. The junction had 7 bases not matched to a gene; V was cut back by 4 bases and J by 6 bases. The germline V gene has CDR1 MNHEY and CDR2 SMNVEV (reference sequence). The CDR3 reads CASSSLGQGAGEQYF. CDR3 coding DNA: TGTGCCAGCAGTTCTTTGGGACAGGGGGCGGGCGAGCAGTACTTC.

The rearrangement uses TRBV27 and TRBJ2-7; TRBD1 is a possible D gene (6 bases). Germline V gives CDR1 MNHEY, CDR2 SMNVEV (reference sequence). CDR3 length equals 16 residues. Trimming removed 0 bases from V and 2 bases from J, with 14 bases in between. The CDR3 DNA is TGTGCCAGCAGTTTATCGGTCAGGGGCAGTGCCTACGAGCAGTACTTC. Amino acids: CASSLSVRGSAYEQYF.

This chain joins TRBV11-2 and TRBJ1-2; a possible D gene is TRBD1 (5 bases). V dropped 5 bases and J dropped 1 base, with 11 bases sitting between them. This CDR3 has 14 residues. CDR1 and CDR2 from the germline V gene are SGHAT and FQNNGV. The CDR3 loop is CASSLATDNYGYTF. The CDR3 coding sequence is TGTGCCAGCAGCCTGGCGACAGATAACTATGGCTACACCTTC.